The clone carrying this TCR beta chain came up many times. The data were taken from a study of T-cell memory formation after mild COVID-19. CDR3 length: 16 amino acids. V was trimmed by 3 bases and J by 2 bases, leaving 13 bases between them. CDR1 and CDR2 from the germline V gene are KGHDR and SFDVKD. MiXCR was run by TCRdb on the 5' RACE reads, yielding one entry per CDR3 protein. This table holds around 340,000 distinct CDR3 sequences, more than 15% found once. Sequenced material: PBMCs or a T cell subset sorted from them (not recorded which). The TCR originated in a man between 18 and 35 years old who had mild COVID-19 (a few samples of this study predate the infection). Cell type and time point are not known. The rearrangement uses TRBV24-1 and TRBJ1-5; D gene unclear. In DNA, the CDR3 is TGTGCCACCAGTGATCAGCGGGCCCCGGGCAATCAGCCCCAGCATTTT. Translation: CATSDQRAPGNQPQHF.